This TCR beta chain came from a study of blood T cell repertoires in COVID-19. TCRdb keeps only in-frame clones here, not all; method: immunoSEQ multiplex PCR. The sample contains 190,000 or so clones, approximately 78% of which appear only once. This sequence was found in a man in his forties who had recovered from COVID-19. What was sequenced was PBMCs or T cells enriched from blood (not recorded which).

The CDR3 spells CASSERDRGDEKLFF. The CDR3 DNA is TGCGCCAGCAGTGAAAGGGACAGGGGGGATGAAAAACTGTTTTTT. The chain combines TRBV10-2 with TRBJ1-4; 11 bases line up with TRBD1. The trim removed 3 bases at V and 6 bases at J, leaving 3 bases unmatched. The CDR3 is made up of 15 amino acids. Looked up from germline, CDR1 is WSHSY and CDR2 is SAAADI.